A selection of T cell receptor beta chains follows, all from one sample in a study of T cells after yellow fever vaccination. Via MiXCR, TCRdb re-called the 5' RACE reads, giving one row per CDR3 protein. This sample carries around 600,000 distinct CDR3 sequences, roughly 12% of them seen once, and the ten largest clones take more than 13%. Sequencing used PBMCs, obtained on the day of the yellow fever booster vaccination. All receptors derive from a young man who received the YFV17D yellow fever vaccine. The CDR3 runs from the conserved cysteine through the conserved F or W. The order of the fields is clone size, V gene, D gene, J gene, CDR3 DNA, CDR3 protein. The D gene is left open where the match is weak. Size is stated for part of the rows, as once, few or many counts, or as a class when the clone is expanded.

clone size: .; V gene: TRBV29-1; D gene: .; J gene: TRBJ2-5; CDR3 DNA: TGCAGCGCTTACAAAGAGACCCAGTACTTC; CDR3 protein: CSAYKETQYF
clone size: .; V gene: TRBV5-6; D gene: TRBD1; J gene: TRBJ2-1; CDR3 DNA: TGTGCCAGCAGCTTGGGGGGGACAGGGTACAATGAGCAGTTCTTC; CDR3 protein: CASSLGGTGYNEQFF
clone size: few; V gene: TRBV14; D gene: .; J gene: TRBJ2-5; CDR3 DNA: TGTGCCAGCAGCCACTGGTTGCAAGAGACCCAGTACTTC; CDR3 protein: CASSHWLQETQYF
clone size: few; V gene: TRBV18; D gene: .; J gene: TRBJ1-4; CDR3 DNA: TGTGCCAGCTCACCAAGGGAAGGGACTGCTGAAAAACTGTTTTTT; CDR3 protein: CASSPREGTAEKLFF
clone size: few; V gene: TRBV10-3; D gene: TRBD1; J gene: TRBJ1-1; CDR3 DNA: TGTGCCATCAGTGAGCCTACAGGGGCGGCCCTCACTGAAGCTTTCTTT; CDR3 protein: CAISEPTGAALTEAFF
clone size: few; V gene: TRBV18; D gene: TRBD1; J gene: TRBJ2-2; CDR3 DNA: TGTGCCAGCTCACCCCGGACAGGGTCTAACGGGGAGCTGTTTTTT; CDR3 protein: CASSPRTGSNGELFF
clone size: few; V gene: TRBV20-1; D gene: .; J gene: TRBJ1-4; CDR3 DNA: TGCAGTGCTAGCTCCTTTAACCTTAACCAAAAACTGTTTTTT; CDR3 protein: CSASSFNLNQKLFF
clone size: many; V gene: TRBV5-1; D gene: .; J gene: TRBJ1-1; CDR3 DNA: TGCGCCAGCAGCTTCGGGCCACCGAACACTGAAGCTTTCTTT; CDR3 protein: CASSFGPPNTEAFF
clone size: .; V gene: TRBV20-1; D gene: .; J gene: TRBJ2-7; CDR3 DNA: TGCAGTGCTGGGGCTCGCTTAGGTGAGCAGTACTTC; CDR3 protein: CSAGARLGEQYF
clone size: .; V gene: TRBV12-3/TRBV12-4; D gene: TRBD1; J gene: TRBJ2-2; CDR3 DNA: TGTGCCAGCAGTTCTCGGACAGGGGGCATGACCGGGGAGCTGTTTTTT; CDR3 protein: CASSSRTGGMTGELFF
clone size: few; V gene: TRBV30; D gene: TRBD2; J gene: TRBJ2-7; CDR3 DNA: TGTGCCTGGAGTGTAGACGGGAGGGCCTTGGGTGAGCAGTACTTC; CDR3 protein: CAWSVDGRALGEQYF
clone size: .; V gene: TRBV15; D gene: TRBD2; J gene: TRBJ2-2; CDR3 DNA: TGTGCCACCAGCAGAGAGACTAGCGGGGCCGGGGAGCTGTTTTTT; CDR3 protein: CATSRETSGAGELFF
clone size: .; V gene: TRBV2; D gene: TRBD1; J gene: TRBJ2-2; CDR3 DNA: TGTGCCAGCAGGGCCGGGACAGGGGTCTCCGGGGAGCTGTTTTTT; CDR3 protein: CASRAGTGVSGELFF
clone size: few; V gene: TRBV27; D gene: TRBD2; J gene: TRBJ2-1; CDR3 DNA: TGTGCCAGCAGTTTATCGGGACTAGCCAATGAGCAGTTCTTC; CDR3 protein: CASSLSGLANEQFF
clone size: many; V gene: TRBV5-1; D gene: TRBD1; J gene: TRBJ2-7; CDR3 DNA: TGCGCCAGCAGCTCGGATGGGGACAGGGACTACGAGCAGTACTTC; CDR3 protein: CASSSDGDRDYEQYF
clone size: .; V gene: TRBV6-2/TRBV6-3; D gene: .; J gene: TRBJ2-1; CDR3 DNA: TGTGCCAGCGGCAAAAGAGAAAATGAGCAGTTCTTC; CDR3 protein: CASGKRENEQFF
clone size: few; V gene: TRBV6-1; D gene: .; J gene: TRBJ2-1; CDR3 DNA: TGTGCCAGCAGTCAATATAGCGCTAGCTCCTACAATGAGCAGTTCTTC; CDR3 protein: CASSQYSASSYNEQFF
clone size: .; V gene: TRBV12-3/TRBV12-4; D gene: .; J gene: TRBJ1-6; CDR3 DNA: TGTGCCAGCAGTTTTCGGCAGGATAATTCACCCCTCCACTTT; CDR3 protein: CASSFRQDNSPLHF
clone size: .; V gene: TRBV28; D gene: .; J gene: TRBJ2-1; CDR3 DNA: TGTGCCAGCGGCGGAAACTCCTACAATGAGCAGTTCTTC; CDR3 protein: CASGGNSYNEQFF
clone size: few; V gene: TRBV20-1; D gene: .; J gene: TRBJ1-1; CDR3 DNA: TGCAGTGCCAGGTCAGGGGCGTCAATGAACACTGAAGCTTTCTTT; CDR3 protein: CSARSGASMNTEAFF
clone size: .; V gene: TRBV20-1; D gene: .; J gene: TRBJ1-2; CDR3 DNA: TGCAGTGCTAGTGTCAGGTCGGTCGGCTACACCTTC; CDR3 protein: CSASVRSVGYTF
clone size: .; V gene: TRBV12-3/TRBV12-4; D gene: .; J gene: TRBJ1-5; CDR3 DNA: TGTGCCAGCAGTTTAATGGCGCAAGATCAGCCCCAGCATTTT; CDR3 protein: CASSLMAQDQPQHF
clone size: .; V gene: TRBV19; D gene: TRBD1; J gene: TRBJ1-4; CDR3 DNA: TGTGCCACCGCGGGACAGACTTTTGAAAAACTGTTTTTT; CDR3 protein: CATAGQTFEKLFF
clone size: many; V gene: TRBV9; D gene: .; J gene: TRBJ2-3; CDR3 DNA: TGTGCCAGCAGCGTAGGGCAAAGCACAGATACGCAGTATTTT; CDR3 protein: CASSVGQSTDTQYF
clone size: few; V gene: TRBV27; D gene: .; J gene: TRBJ1-2; CDR3 DNA: TGTGCCAGCAGTTTAGATCGGCGGTATGGCTACACCTTC; CDR3 protein: CASSLDRRYGYTF
clone size: few; V gene: TRBV7-2; D gene: TRBD1; J gene: TRBJ2-7; CDR3 DNA: TGTGCCAGCAGCTTAGGAGGGACAGGGGGCTCCTACGAGCAGTACTTC; CDR3 protein: CASSLGGTGGSYEQYF
clone size: many; V gene: TRBV7-2; D gene: .; J gene: TRBJ2-7; CDR3 DNA: TGTGCCAGCAGCTTGTCGGACATGAATGGGGAGCAGTACTTC; CDR3 protein: CASSLSDMNGEQYF
clone size: .; V gene: TRBV20-1; D gene: .; J gene: TRBJ2-7; CDR3 DNA: TGCAGTGCTAGTAGTCTCACCGATGGGGACTACGAGCAGTACTTC; CDR3 protein: CSASSLTDGDYEQYF
clone size: many; V gene: TRBV12-3/TRBV12-4; D gene: .; J gene: TRBJ2-3; CDR3 DNA: TGTGCCAGCAGTCCGAGGGGACTTACAGATACGCAGTATTTT; CDR3 protein: CASSPRGLTDTQYF
clone size: .; V gene: TRBV23-1; D gene: .; J gene: TRBJ2-2; CDR3 DNA: TGCGCCAGCACAGGGGAGGGGAGTTCGAACACCGGGGAGCTGTTTTTT; CDR3 protein: CASTGEGSSNTGELFF
clone size: many; V gene: TRBV18; D gene: TRBD1; J gene: TRBJ2-5; CDR3 DNA: TGTGCCAGCTCACACCAGGGGGTTGTCCAAGAGACCCAGTACTTC; CDR3 protein: CASSHQGVVQETQYF
clone size: .; V gene: TRBV18; D gene: .; J gene: TRBJ2-1; CDR3 DNA: TGTGCCAGCTCACCACTCCTCGGACCCTACAATGAGCAGTTCTTC; CDR3 protein: CASSPLLGPYNEQFF
clone size: few; V gene: TRBV27; D gene: .; J gene: TRBJ1-1; CDR3 DNA: TGTGCCAGCAGTTTAGTTGGCAGAATGAACACTGAAGCTTTCTTT; CDR3 protein: CASSLVGRMNTEAFF
clone size: many; V gene: TRBV7-9; D gene: .; J gene: TRBJ2-7; CDR3 DNA: TGTGCCAGCAGCTCCGACGCCGAGCAGTACTTC; CDR3 protein: CASSSDAEQYF